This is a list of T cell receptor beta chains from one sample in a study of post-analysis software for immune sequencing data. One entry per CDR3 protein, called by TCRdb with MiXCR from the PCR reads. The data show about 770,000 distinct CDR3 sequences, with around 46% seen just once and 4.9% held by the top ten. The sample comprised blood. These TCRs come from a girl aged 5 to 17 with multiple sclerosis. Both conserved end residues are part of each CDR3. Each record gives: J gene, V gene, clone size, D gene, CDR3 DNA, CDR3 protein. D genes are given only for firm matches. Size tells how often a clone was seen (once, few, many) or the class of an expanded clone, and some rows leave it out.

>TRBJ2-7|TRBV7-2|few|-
TGTGCCAGCAGCCCCCCGGGACGGAGCTCCTACGAGCAGTACTTC
CASSPPGRSSYEQYF
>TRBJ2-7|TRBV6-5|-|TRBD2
TGTGCCAGCAGTTCCGCGCCACTAGCGGGACTCTACGAGCAGTACTTC
CASSSAPLAGLYEQYF
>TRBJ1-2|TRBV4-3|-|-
TGCGCCAGCAGCCACGGACAGCACTATGGCTACACCTTC
CASSHGQHYGYTF
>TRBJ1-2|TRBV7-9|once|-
TGTGCCAGCAGCTTAATCTCTGAGGAACAGGCCTATGGCTACACCTTC
CASSLISEEQAYGYTF
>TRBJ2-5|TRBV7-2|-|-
TGTGCCAGCAGCCGCGTATGGGGAGGCCAAGAGACCCAGTACTTC
CASSRVWGGQETQYF
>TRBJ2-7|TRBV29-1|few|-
TGCAGCGTTGTTGGGGTGCAGCTTAACGAGCAGTACTTC
CSVVGVQLNEQYF
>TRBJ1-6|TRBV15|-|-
TGTGCCTCCAGCAGAGGCGGTGATCATAATTCACCCCTCCACTTT
CASSRGGDHNSPLHF
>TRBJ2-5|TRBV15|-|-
TGTGCCACCAGCAGAGATCAGGACCCAGAGACCCAGTACTTC
CATSRDQDPETQYF
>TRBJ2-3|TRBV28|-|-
TGTGCCAGCAGCCACACAATGGATACGCAGTATTTT
CASSHTMDTQYF
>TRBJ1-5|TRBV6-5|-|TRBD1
TGTGCCAGCAGGACACAGGGGCAGCCCCAGCATTTT
CASRTQGQPQHF
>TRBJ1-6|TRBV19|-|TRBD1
TGTGCCAGTGACACAGGGGGAAGCTCACCCCTCCACTTT
CASDTGGSSPLHF
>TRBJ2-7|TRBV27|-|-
TGTGCCAGCAGTTTGAGACACCCCTACGAGCAGTACTTC
CASSLRHPYEQYF
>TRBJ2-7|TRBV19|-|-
TGTGCCAGTAGTCCTAGCCGGACTCACCAAGAGCAGTACTTC
CASSPSRTHQEQYF
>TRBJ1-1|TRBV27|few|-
TGTGCCAGCAGTTTAAGTAGAAGGGGGATTGAAGCTTTCTTT
CASSLSRRGIEAFF
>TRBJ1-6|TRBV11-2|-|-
TGTGCCAGCAGCCGGACGGGACTCGATAATTCACCCCTCCACTTT
CASSRTGLDNSPLHF
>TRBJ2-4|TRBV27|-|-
TGTGCCAGCCGCGACGGGGGGCGAGAGCAGTACTTC
CASRDGGREQYF
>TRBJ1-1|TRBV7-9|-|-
TGTGCCAGCAGCTTCGCCCCATCCAACACTGAAGCTTTCTTT
CASSFAPSNTEAFF
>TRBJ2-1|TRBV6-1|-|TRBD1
TGTGCCAGCAGTGTCACCGGGACAGGGGTGGGTGAGCAGTTCTTC
CASSVTGTGVGEQFF
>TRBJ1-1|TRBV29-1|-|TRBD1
TGCAGCGTTGTGCGGACAGGGGCTTTTGAAGCTTTCTTT
CSVVRTGAFEAFF
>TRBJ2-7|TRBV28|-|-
TGTGCCAGCACCCAATCGGGGTACTCCTACGAGCAGTACTTC
CASTQSGYSYEQYF
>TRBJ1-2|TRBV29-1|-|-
TGCAGCGTTAACCCAGAGACAGGCGGCTATGGCTACACCTTC
CSVNPETGGYGYTF
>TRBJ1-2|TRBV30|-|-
TGTGCCTTGACGGGGTTCGGGGGCTACACCTTC
CALTGFGGYTF
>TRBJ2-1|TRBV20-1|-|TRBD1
TGCAGTGCCCCTATTGACAGGGACTACAATGAGCAGTTCTTC
CSAPIDRDYNEQFF
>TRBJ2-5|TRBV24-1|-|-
TGTGCCACCAGTGATTACGAGACCCAGTACTTC
CATSDYETQYF
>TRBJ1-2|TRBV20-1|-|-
TGCAGTGCAACGGGGGCAGGGCACGGAGGCTATGGCTACACCTTC
CSATGAGHGGYGYTF
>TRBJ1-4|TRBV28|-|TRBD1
TGTGCCAGCAGTTTAGGGACAGGGGTGACTAATGAAAAACTGTTTTTT
CASSLGTGVTNEKLFF
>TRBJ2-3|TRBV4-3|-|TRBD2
TGCGCCAGCAGCCAAGTTGTAGCGGGAGGAGCTACGCAGTATTTT
CASSQVVAGGATQYF
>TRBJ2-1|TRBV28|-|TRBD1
TGTGCCAGCAGCCGGAGGACAGGGTTCGCCTACGAGCAGTTCTTC
CASSRRTGFAYEQFF
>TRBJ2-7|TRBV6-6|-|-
TGTGCCAGCAGTTATGCCGGGACATCGGGCGAGCAGTACTTC
CASSYAGTSGEQYF
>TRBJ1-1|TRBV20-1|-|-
TGCAGTGCTAGAGAGACCAAAAGCGGTGGGATTGACACTGAAGCTTTCTTT
CSARETKSGGIDTEAFF
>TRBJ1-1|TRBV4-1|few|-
TGCGCCAGCAGCCAAGAGCGGGCTGGGTTTGGTGAAGCTTTCTTT
CASSQERAGFGEAFF
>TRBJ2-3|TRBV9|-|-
TGTGCCAGCAGCGCCCTATATCGGGCCGGAGTCACAGATACGCAGTATTTT
CASSALYRAGVTDTQYF
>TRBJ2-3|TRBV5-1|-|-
TGCGCCAGCAGCTTTGAGGGAAGAACCTCAGATACGCAGTATTTT
CASSFEGRTSDTQYF
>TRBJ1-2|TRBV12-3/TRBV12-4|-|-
TGTGCCAGCAGCCCGTTACGGAGTGGCAATGGCTACACCTTC
CASSPLRSGNGYTF
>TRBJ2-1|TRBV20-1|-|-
TGCAGTGCTAGAGTCGGGGAGAGACCAGCGGTCAGTGAGCAGTTCTTC
CSARVGERPAVSEQFF
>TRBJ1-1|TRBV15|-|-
TGTGCCACCAGCAGAGATAGGGCAGGAGGGAAAACTGAAGCTTTCTTT
CATSRDRAGGKTEAFF
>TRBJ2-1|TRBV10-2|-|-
TGCGCCAGCAGTGAGTCAAATGGGGCGTCAGCCGAGCCCTCCTACAATGAGCAGTTCTTC
CASSESNGASAEPSYNEQFF
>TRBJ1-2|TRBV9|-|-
TGTGCCAGCAGCAGCTGGAACTATGGCTACACCTTC
CASSSWNYGYTF
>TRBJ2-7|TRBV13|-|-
TGTGCCAGCAGCTTAAAGCCCTCCGAGCAGTACTTC
CASSLKPSEQYF
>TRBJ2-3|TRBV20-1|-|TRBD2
TGCAGTGCTAGGGGACTAGCGGGAGGGAGCACAGATACGCAGTATTTT
CSARGLAGGSTDTQYF
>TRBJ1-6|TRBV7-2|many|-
TGTGCCAGCAGCTTAAACGGGGCCCCACCCCTCCACTTT
CASSLNGAPPLHF
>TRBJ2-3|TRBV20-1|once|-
TGCAGTGCTGGGGCACGGGATACGCAGTATTTT
CSAGARDTQYF